A selection of T cell receptor beta chains follows, all from one sample in a study of regulatory T cells in long-lasting Graves disease. One entry per CDR3 protein results from TCRdb running MiXCR on the multiplex PCR reads. Of 450,000 to 600,000 distinct CDR3 sequences detected, around 15% appear once; the ten largest clones hold 9% to 15%. A further study also used this sample, focusing on T cells in Graves' hyperthyroidism and ophthalmopathy.

This sample comprised peripheral blood mononuclear cells (PBMCs), obtained at new diagnosis, from a patient treated with antithyroid drugs. These receptors were obtained from a middle-aged man with Graves disease. The CDR3 runs from the conserved cysteine through the conserved F or W. D genes are given only for firm matches. Clone size appears in some rows only: once, few, many, or a class for an expanded clone.

j_call d_call clone_size v_call cdr3_nt cdr3_aa
TRBJ1-2 TRBD1 many TRBV20-1 TGCAGTGCTACACTAACGAACAGGGGTTTGGGCTACACCTTC CSATLTNRGLGYTF
TRBJ2-1 - few TRBV10-3 TGTGCCATCACGCGGGACACGTACAATGAGCAGTTCTTC CAITRDTYNEQFF
TRBJ1-1 - many TRBV20-1 TGCAGTGCTAGGGGGACATCCACTGAAGCTTTCTTT CSARGTSTEAFF
TRBJ1-2 TRBD1 many TRBV5-1 TGTGCCAGCAGCCCTGGACAGGGCAGCTATGGCTACACCTTC CASSPGQGSYGYTF
TRBJ2-7 TRBD2 many TRBV12-3/TRBV12-4 TGTGCCAGCAGTACGGGACTAGCGGGAGGTCCATACGAGCAGTACTTC CASSTGLAGGPYEQYF
TRBJ1-6 - - TRBV29-1 TGCAGCGCGGGCGAGGGGTTCGGTTCACCCCTCCACTTT CSAGEGFGSPLHF
TRBJ2-1 - many TRBV11-2 TGTGCCAGCAGCCACTACCGAAATGAGCAGTTCTTC CASSHYRNEQFF
TRBJ2-2 - - TRBV24-1 TGTGCCACCAGTGATTCTGGGGGTCCCGGGGAGCTGTTTTTT CATSDSGGPGELFF
TRBJ2-1 TRBD1 many TRBV5-1 TGCGCCAGTACCGGGACAGGGTACGGTGAGCAGTTCTTC CASTGTGYGEQFF
TRBJ2-5 - - TRBV19 TGTGCCAGTAGTATATGGGCTGGGACTGAGGGCCGAGAGACCCAGTACTTC CASSIWAGTEGRETQYF